Below are 31 T cell receptor beta chains sequenced from a single sample in a study of shared clonotypes between healthy human individuals (TCRdb year 2020). The library relied on the immunoSEQ multiplex PCR assay. TCRdb stores this immuneACCESS table with in-frame sequences only. Part of the clones is absent; in the studies checked, under half of the shortfall reflects unresolved V genes, and no reason is known for the rest. The sample yields more than 1.2 million clones; approximately 98.5% were counted once. Of the sample, approximately 0.4% is held by the ten largest clones. Sequenced sample: naive CD4+ T cells sorted from blood. The sample's cell subset or site label, in plain terms: CD45RA+ positively selected. All receptors derive from a man younger than 40 in good health.

The genes are TRBV2 and TRBJ1-4, with 9 bases that match TRBD1. Trimming at V came to 5 bases and at J to 6 bases, leaving 4 bases not matched to a gene. The CDR3 length is 14 residues. From germline, CDR1 is SNHLY and CDR2 FYNNEI. The CDR3: CASSKDRGDEKLFF. CDR3 in DNA: TGTGCCAGCAGTAAGGACAGGGGTGATGAAAAACTGTTTTTT.

V gene TRBV5-1 combines with J gene TRBJ2-1; no clear D. The germline V gene has CDR1 SGHRS and CDR2 YFSETQ. The V gene lost 0 bases and the J gene lost 5 bases, with 12 bases spanning the gap. The CDR3 sequence is 15 residues long. In nucleotides, the CDR3 is TGCGCCAGCAGCTTGGACACGAGACCGAACAATGAGCAGTTCTTC. This sequence encodes CASSLDTRPNNEQFF.

The chain has TRBV7-2 and TRBJ2-7; possibly TRBD1 for D (5 bases). Germline V lookup: CDR1 SGHTA, CDR2 FQGNSA. The germline V and J ends were trimmed by 2 bases and 1 base, with 9 bases remaining between them. This CDR3 is 14 amino acids long. CDR3: CASSLRQTSYEQYF. CDR3 in DNA: TGTGCCAGCAGCTTACGACAGACGTCCTACGAGCAGTACTTC.

The chain uses TRBV9 and TRBJ2-7; 8 bases fit TRBD2. Germline values: CDR1 SGDLS, CDR2 YYNGEE. V lost 0 bases and J lost 6; bases outside the gene matches: 5. This CDR3 is 14 amino acids long. In nucleotides, the CDR3 is TGTGCCAGCAGCGTAGGGGTTAGCGGGGTCGAGCAGTACTTC. Translated: CASSVGVSGVEQYF.

This chain joins TRBV19 and TRBJ2-7, with 11 positions matching TRBD1. V gave up 1 base and J gave up 3 bases; unmatched junction bases: 2. The CDR3 is 15 residues long. Germline CDR1 reads LNHDA; CDR2 reads SQIVND (reference sequence). CDR3 nucleotide sequence: TGTGCCAGTAGTATAGCCGGGACAGGGGGCTACGAGCAGTACTTC. It is translated as CASSIAGTGGYEQYF.

This sequence joins TRBV7-9 and TRBJ2-2; TRBD2 is a possible D gene (5 bases). From germline, CDR1 is SEHNR and CDR2 FQNEAQ (reference sequence). The CDR3 runs to 15 residues. V was cut by 5 bases and J by 3 bases, with 13 bases left in between. The CDR3 DNA sequence: TGTGCCAGCAGCCTAGTTGGAGGCGACACCGGGGAGCTGTTTTTT. This encodes CASSLVGGDTGELFF.

The rearrangement uses TRBV5-6 and TRBJ2-3; TRBD2 is a possible D gene (6 bases). With 3 bases removed from V and 0 bases from J, the gap between germline ends came to 14 bases. Germline V gives CDR1 SGHDT, CDR2 YYEEEE. The length of the CDR3 is 16 residues. The CDR3 loop is CASSSRTSRSTDTQYF. CDR3 nucleotide sequence: TGTGCCAGCAGCTCACGAACTAGCCGGAGCACAGATACGCAGTATTTT.

V usage is TRBV4-1 and J usage is TRBJ1-1; possibly TRBD1 for D (6 bases). This CDR3 is 18 amino acids long. The V and J ends lost 4 bases and 2 bases respectively, with 23 bases between them. Per germline, CDR1 MGHRA and CDR2 YSYEKL. The CDR3 sequence: CASSRLSGGASLNTEAFF. The CDR3 region has the DNA TGCGCCAGCAGCCGTCTCTCGGGGGGGGCTTCCCTCAACACTGAAGCTTTCTTT.

J is TRBJ2-1 and V is TRBV11-2; TRBD1 might be the D (6 bases). The CDR3 runs to 16 residues. V lost 1 base and J lost 8, with 18 bases in between. Germline loops: CDR1 SGHAT, CDR2 FQNNGV. As DNA, the CDR3 is TGTGCCAGCAGCTTAGTCCCCCAAAGGACAGCCCATGAGCAGTTCTTC. It translates to CASSLVPQRTAHEQFF.

V and J are TRBV28 and TRBJ2-1; D possibly corresponds to TRBD2 (6 bases). The V gene's germline CDR1 is MDHEN and CDR2 SYDVKM. This CDR3 is 14 amino acids long. The V and J ends lost 6 bases and 7 bases respectively, with 16 bases between them. The DNA of the CDR3 is TGTGCCAGCAGCCCGGGACTGTCAAATAATGAGCAGTTCTTC. Protein product: CASSPGLSNNEQFF.

This clone was observed once. V and J are TRBV5-1 and TRBJ2-7, with D possibly matching TRBD1 (6 bases). The CDR3 is 17 residues long. Deletions cut 4 bases from V and 4 bases from J, with 24 bases between. CDR1 and CDR2 from the germline V gene are SGHRS and YFSETQ. The DNA for the CDR3 is TGCGCCAGCAGCCCCCTCTTACTAGTGGGAAGGGGGTACGAGCAGTACTTC. This sequence encodes CASSPLLLVGRGYEQYF.

This chain connects TRBV4-1 to TRBJ2-7; D is undetermined. The ends were cut back, 0 bases at V and 7 bases at J, with 13 bases in the middle. Per germline, CDR1 MGHRA and CDR2 YSYEKL. The length of the CDR3 is 14 residues. Written as DNA, the CDR3 is TGCGCCAGCAGCCAAGACCGAACAAGGGTTGAGCAGTACTTC. As protein: CASSQDRTRVEQYF.

The count of this clone is one. The rearrangement joins TRBV5-1 to TRBJ2-5; D is perhaps TRBD2 (5 bases). Germline V lookup: CDR1 SGHRS, CDR2 YFSETQ. Trimming took off 4 bases at V and 1 base at J, with 23 bases between the two ends. CDR3 size: 18 residues. CDR3 sequence: CASSAGKMGDRSQETQYF. Here the CDR3 DNA reads TGCGCCAGCAGCGCTGGAAAAATGGGAGATAGGAGCCAAGAGACCCAGTACTTC. Filled out from reference TRBV5-1 and TRBJ2-5, the complete variable domain reads KAGVTQTPRYLIKTRGQQVTLSCSPISGHRSVSWYQQTPGQGLQFLFEYFSETQRNKGNFPGRFSGRQFSNSRSEMNVSTLELGDSALYLCASSAGKMGDRSQETQYFGPGTRLLVL.

This clone has a single count. The chain uses TRBV18 and TRBJ1-2, with 11 bases matching TRBD1. After removal of 2 bases from V and 4 bases from J, the junction contained 9 bases not matched to a gene. Germline V lookup: CDR1 KGHSH, CDR2 LQKENI. This CDR3 has 17 residues. CDR3 nucleotide sequence: TGTGCCAGCTCACCATTGCACACCGGGACAGGGGGCTATGGCTACACCTTC. Residues: CASSPLHTGTGGYGYTF.

The chain joins TRBV29-1 to TRBJ2-1; D unresolved. Trimming removed 2 bases from V and 0 bases from J, with 11 bases in between. Germline CDR1 reads SQVTM; CDR2 reads ANQGSEA. The CDR3 is made up of 15 amino acids. The CDR3: CSVEWVVGSYNEQFF. The CDR3 bases are TGCAGCGTTGAATGGGTCGTCGGCTCCTACAATGAGCAGTTCTTC.

The chain recombines TRBV27 with TRBJ2-3; TRBD2 aligns across 9 bases. The length of the CDR3 is 17 residues. V lost 0 bases, J lost 5 bases, and 9 bases stayed unmatched. From germline, CDR1 is MNHEY and CDR2 SMNVEV (reference sequence). Written as DNA, the CDR3 is TGTGCCAGCAGTTTATCCCTGGGTAGCGGGAGAGGAGATACGCAGTATTTT. As protein: CASSLSLGSGRGDTQYF.

J is TRBJ2-7 and V is TRBV7-9; D may be TRBD1 or TRBD2 (5 bases each). The CDR3 contains 15 residues. Trimming left V 4 bases short and J 3 bases short, with 16 bases between. CDR1 is SEHNR and CDR2 is FQNEAQ in the germline V gene (reference sequence). The CDR3 spells CASSSSGTPSYEQYF. CDR3 nucleotides: TGTGCCAGCAGCTCCTCCGGGACGCCGAGCTACGAGCAGTACTTC.

The chain is built from TRBV4-1 and TRBJ1-1, with no clear D. Looked up from germline, CDR1 is MGHRA and CDR2 is YSYEKL. The CDR3 is made up of 15 amino acids. V was clipped by 0 bases and J by 4 bases, with 12 bases between them. In nucleotides, the CDR3 is TGCGCCAGCAGCCAAGAAGGTGGGTTCAGCACTGAAGCTTTCTTT. It is translated as CASSQEGGFSTEAFF.

The chain links TRBV5-1 to TRBJ2-2; no clear D. The germline gives CDR1 SGHRS, CDR2 YFSETQ. Trimming pared 1 base from V and 0 bases from J, leaving 7 bases between. This CDR3 contains 15 residues. The CDR3 loop reads CASSLSRPNTGELFF. CDR3 DNA: TGCGCCAGCAGCTTGAGCAGGCCGAACACCGGGGAGCTGTTTTTT.

The chain recombines TRBV5-1 with TRBJ2-1; 10 bases line up with TRBD1. Germline V lookup: CDR1 SGHRS, CDR2 YFSETQ. This CDR3 spans 13 amino acids. J gave up 10 bases and V 6 bases, and 7 bases lay outside the gene matches. Written as DNA, the CDR3 is TGCGCCAGCAACCGGGACAGGGGCCAAGAGCAGTTCTTC. This gives the protein CASNRDRGQEQFF.

The CDR3 protein is CASSPTGYQETQYF. DNA for the CDR3: TGCGCCAGCAGCCCGACAGGATACCAAGAGACCCAGTACTTC. The rearrangement joins TRBV5-1 to TRBJ2-5; a possible D gene is TRBD1 (6 bases). The germline V gene encodes CDR1 SGHRS and CDR2 YFSETQ. This CDR3 spans 14 amino acids. Trimming removed 4 bases from V and 0 bases from J, with 10 bases in between.

The genes are TRBV5-4 and TRBJ2-7; 7 nucleotides line up with TRBD1. Germline trimming cut 4 bases from V and 6 bases from J; bases unmatched to any gene: 10. Germline V gene lookup returns CDR1 SGHNT and CDR2 YYREEE (reference sequence). This CDR3 is 14 amino acids long. The CDR3 sequence is CASSPGTARFEQYF. CDR3 nucleotides: TGTGCCAGCAGCCCGGGGACAGCCCGTTTCGAGCAGTACTTC.

The chain has TRBV5-6 and TRBJ2-7, with 9 bases fitting TRBD1. The CDR3 runs to 15 residues. Germline V gene lookup returns CDR1 SGHDT and CDR2 YYEEEE. J lost 2 bases, V lost 3 bases, and 6 bases had no gene match. In DNA, the CDR3 is TGTGCCAGCAGCTCGGGGACAGGGCTAGCCTACGAGCAGTACTTC. Protein product: CASSSGTGLAYEQYF.

This clone was observed a single time. The V gene is TRBV7-8, the J gene TRBJ1-1; no definite D call. Per germline, CDR1 SGHVS and CDR2 FQNEAQ. The CDR3 covers 13 residues. V was clipped by 3 bases and J by 0 bases, with 5 bases between them. CDR3 nucleotide sequence: TGTGCCAGCAGCTTCAAGTTGAACACTGAAGCTTTCTTT. It is translated as CASSFKLNTEAFF.

The rearrangement joins TRBV13 to TRBJ1-1; D uncertain. In germline, CDR1 is PRHDT, CDR2 FYEKMQ (reference sequence). V gave up 3 bases and J gave up 11 bases, with 19 bases separating them. The CDR3 extends over 14 amino acids. CDR3 bases: TGTGCCAGCAGCTTGATCAGGTTTTACAACCCTGCTTTCTTT. It specifies CASSLIRFYNPAFF.

The sample holds one count of this clone. The same CDR3 is also encoded by other DNA sequences in this sample. V gene TRBV6-5 combines with J gene TRBJ1-2; D remains ambiguous. Trimming cost V 0 bases and J 2 bases, with 7 bases left between them. Germline assignment: CDR1 MNHEY and CDR2 SVGAGI. The CDR3 is 14 amino acids. CDR3 bases: TGTGCCAGCAGTTACTCTGGAAGAAACTATGGCTACACCTTC. This translates into CASSYSGRNYGYTF.

The chain carries TRBV19 and TRBJ2-2, with TRBD1 identical over 9 bases. J was trimmed by 5 bases and V by 5 bases; bases with no gene match: 6. Per the germline V gene, CDR1 is LNHDA and CDR2 is SQIVND (reference sequence). The CDR3 totals 15 residues. CDR3 sequence (DNA): TGTGCCAGTAGTCCCGGGACAGGGTTGACCGGGGAGCTGTTTTTT. Its translation is CASSPGTGLTGELFF.

As for this clone: Other DNA sequences within the sample encode an identical CDR3. The chain couples TRBV18 to TRBJ2-5; a weak D match, TRBD1 (6 bases). This CDR3 is 14 amino acids long. Trimming left V 0 bases short and J 1 base short, with 6 bases between. Germline assignment: CDR1 KGHSH and CDR2 LQKENI. The CDR3 region is CASSPPGAQETQYF. The CDR3 bases are TGTGCCAGCTCACCACCGGGGGCCCAAGAGACCCAGTACTTC.

The CDR3 is CASEQVQNTIYF. CDR3 nucleotides: TGTGCCAGCGAGCAGGTCCAAAACACCATATATTTT. This rearrangement joins TRBV11-2 to TRBJ1-3; D uncertain. The CDR3 is 12 amino acids. Germline V gene lookup returns CDR1 SGHAT and CDR2 FQNNGV. Trimming took off 8 bases at V and 6 bases at J, with 11 bases between the two ends.

This chain uses TRBV28 with TRBJ1-1, with 12 bases lining up with TRBD1. This CDR3 is built from 14 residues. The ends lost 6 bases at V and 5 bases at J; junction bases unmatched: 4. Looked up from germline, CDR1 is MDHEN and CDR2 is SYDVKM. CDR3 amino acids: CASRGTGGRTEAFF. The CDR3 DNA reads as TGTGCCAGCAGGGGGACAGGGGGCCGGACTGAAGCTTTCTTT.

V usage is TRBV5-4 and J usage is TRBJ1-5; no firm D call. The V end was cut by 0 bases, the J end by 1 base, with 8 bases between. CDR3 length: 15 residues. Germline V lookup: CDR1 SGHNT, CDR2 YYREEE (reference sequence). This CDR3 is CASSLGTGSNQPQHF. CDR3 in DNA: TGTGCCAGCAGCTTGGGGACCGGAAGCAATCAGCCCCAGCATTTT. Together with reference TRBV5-4 and TRBJ1-5, the CDR3 gives the full variable domain: ETGVTQSPTHLIKTRGQQVTLRCSSQSGHNTVSWYQQALGQGPQFIFQYYREEENGRGNFPPRFSGLQFPNYSSELNVNALELDDSALYLCASSLGTGSNQPQHFGDGTRLSIL.